The 18 T cell receptor beta chains listed next were all sequenced from one sample in a study of control samples from healthy donors and cancer patients. Libraries were prepared by immunoSEQ multiplex PCR; TCRdb keeps only in-frame clonotypes and omits some of them. Its table records around 190,000 clones. Material for sequencing was blood. The receptors come from a young woman in good health.

This chain links TRBV6-1 with TRBJ2-4, with 9 nucleotides matching TRBD1. The CDR3 runs 16 residues. V dropped 0 bases and J dropped 1; count of bases not matched to a gene: 1. Germline CDR1 and CDR2: MNHNS and SASEGT. The CDR3 protein is CASSEAGTGAKNIQYF. The CDR3 nucleotides read TGTGCCAGCAGTGAAGCCGGGACAGGGGCCAAAAACATTCAGTACTTC.

V and J are TRBV10-3 and TRBJ2-5; the match to TRBD2 covers 12 bases. With 0 bases clipped from V and 5 bases from J, the junction kept 4 bases outside the gene matches. The CDR3 spans 16 residues. The germline CDR1 and CDR2 sequences are ENHRY and SYGVKD. CDR3 region: CAISESASGGDETQYF. CDR3 DNA sequence: TGTGCCATCAGTGAGTCTGCTAGCGGGGGGGATGAGACCCAGTACTTC.

This chain links TRBV7-4 with TRBJ1-5; tentatively, D is TRBD1 (5 bases). Per the germline V gene, CDR1 is SGHVT and CDR2 is SQSDAQ. The CDR3 has 20 amino acids. Deletions cut 0 bases from V and 3 bases from J, with 24 bases between. CDR3 bases: TGTGCCAGCAGCTTAGCTAGGGGTTTCGGCATGTTTAATTTCAATCAGCCCCAGCATTTT. This translates into CASSLARGFGMFNFNQPQHF.

To note about this clone: Within the sample, other DNA sequences also encode this same CDR3. This CDR3 is CSARGGETQYF. In DNA, the CDR3 is TGCAGTGCTAGGGGAGGAGAGACCCAGTACTTC. The chain joins TRBV20-1 to TRBJ2-5; weak D call: TRBD2 (6 bases). V was cut by 3 bases and J by 4 bases, with 6 bases left in between. Germline V CDR1 and CDR2: DFQATT, SNEGSKA (reference sequence). The CDR3 is made up of 11 amino acids.

DNA for the CDR3: TGTGCCAGCAGCGTAGGGTCCGGTTTCTCAGCCTACGAGCAGTACTTC. This sequence encodes CASSVGSGFSAYEQYF. V is TRBV9 and J is TRBJ2-7; D call uncertain. Germline assignment: CDR1 SGDLS and CDR2 YYNGEE. The CDR3 covers 16 residues. Trimming cost V 0 bases and J 2 bases, with 15 bases left between them. The variable domain in full, with the rest retrieved from reference TRBV9 and TRBJ2-7, is DSGVTQTPKHLITATGQRVTLRCSPRSGDLSVYWYQQSLDQGLQFLIQYYNGEERAKGNILERFSAQQFPDLHSELNLSSLELGDSALYFCASSVGSGFSAYEQYFGPGTRLTVT.

V usage is TRBV28 and J usage is TRBJ1-6; 10 positions agree with TRBD1. The junction had 4 bases not matched to a gene; V was cut back by 8 bases and J by 6 bases. The length of the CDR3 is 14 residues. Germline loops: CDR1 MDHEN, CDR2 SYDVKM. CDR3 loop: CASGGTGVNSPLHF. In nucleotides, the CDR3 is TGTGCCAGCGGCGGGACAGGGGTTAATTCACCCCTCCACTTT.

This chain connects TRBV5-4 to TRBJ2-7, with TRBD1 identical over 9 bases. Germline V gene lookup returns CDR1 SGHNT and CDR2 YYREEE (reference sequence). This CDR3 comprises 14 residues. The V gene end was trimmed by 4 bases and the J gene end by 2 bases; junction bases not matched to a gene: 4. The CDR3 loop reads CASSAGTGTYEQYF. The CDR3 DNA sequence: TGTGCCAGCAGCGCCGGGACAGGGACCTACGAGCAGTACTTC.

V is TRBV5-1 and J is TRBJ1-6; 7 bases are a match to TRBD1. The trim removed 4 bases at V and 6 bases at J, leaving 4 bases unmatched. Germline loops: CDR1 SGHRS, CDR2 YFSETQ. The CDR3 spans 14 residues. The CDR3 coding sequence is TGCGCCAGCAGCCCCGGGACAGTTAATTCACCCCTCCACTTT. It is translated as CASSPGTVNSPLHF.

The V and J genes are TRBV10-2 and TRBJ2-1; D remains ambiguous. The V gene's germline CDR1 is WSHSY and CDR2 SAAADI. This CDR3 has 13 residues. The germline V and J ends were trimmed by 7 bases and 2 bases, with 9 bases remaining between them. The CDR3 DNA follows: TGCGCCAGCACCCCCCGGACCTACAATGAGCAGTTCTTC. As protein: CASTPRTYNEQFF.

This chain links TRBV30 with TRBJ2-1; the D call may be TRBD1 or TRBD2 (5 bases each). The ends were cut back, 3 bases at V and 12 bases at J, with 18 bases in the middle. Germline loops: CDR1 GTSNPN, CDR2 SVGIG (reference sequence). CDR3 length equals 13 residues. CDR3 sequence (DNA): TGTGCCTGGAGCGGGGCACTTAAGGCGGGGCAGTTCTTC. This codes for CAWSGALKAGQFF.

The V call is TRBV15, the J call TRBJ2-5, with D possibly called TRBD1 or TRBD2 (5 bases each). The CDR3 contains 15 residues. Germline CDR1 reads LNHNV; CDR2 reads YYDKDF (reference sequence). Deletions cut 5 bases from V and 7 bases from J, with 20 bases between. The DNA of the CDR3 is TGTGCCACCAGCCCTATAGGGACCCCATCCGGGACCCAGTACTTC. Protein sequence: CATSPIGTPSGTQYF.

This sequence joins TRBV10-3 and TRBJ1-1; 8 nucleotides align to TRBD1. After removal of 0 bases from V and 4 bases from J, the junction contained 7 bases not matched to a gene. Germline V lookup: CDR1 ENHRY, CDR2 SYGVKD. The CDR3 has 16 amino acids. In DNA, the CDR3 is TGTGCCATCAGTGAGTCGAGGGCAGGGGGCGGCACTGAAGCTTTCTTT. Translated: CAISESRAGGGTEAFF.

The J gene is TRBJ1-1, the V gene TRBV4-2; no firm D call. The CDR3 runs 14 residues. V was pared by 0 bases and J by 4 bases, with 9 bases between. CDR1 and CDR2 (germline): LGHNA, YNFKEQ. CDR3 residues: CASSQESKGTEAFF. The CDR3 coding sequence is TGTGCCAGCAGCCAAGAGTCCAAGGGCACTGAAGCTTTCTTT.

The CDR3, as DNA: TGTGCCAGCAGTTGGGCGACTAATTCCCCCTACGAGCAGTACTTC. This gives the protein CASSWATNSPYEQYF. V gene TRBV27 combines with J gene TRBJ2-7, with D possibly being TRBD2 (5 bases). The CDR3 runs 15 residues. Trimming took off 4 bases at V and 2 bases at J, with 15 bases between the two ends. CDR1 MNHEY and CDR2 SMNVEV come from the germline V gene (reference sequence).

CDR3 coding DNA: TGCGCCAGCAGCTTGACGATAGCCGGTTTCACTGAAGCTTTCTTT. Protein product: CASSLTIAGFTEAFF. The rearrangement links TRBV5-1 to TRBJ1-1; D is undetermined. V was shortened by 1 base and J by 4 bases, with 14 bases between the two germline ends. The CDR3 has 15 residues. Germline CDR1 is SGHRS and CDR2 is YFSETQ.

The chain employs TRBV14 and TRBJ1-2; TRBD1 aligns across 7 bases. Per the germline V gene, CDR1 is SGHDN and CDR2 is FVKESK. The CDR3 totals 14 residues. Trimming at V came to 2 bases and at J to 4 bases, leaving 4 bases not matched to a gene. CDR3 in amino acids: CASSQFRGIYGYTF. DNA of the CDR3: TGTGCCAGCAGCCAATTCAGGGGGATCTATGGCTACACCTTC.

The chain recombines TRBV19 with TRBJ2-1; D might be TRBD1 (6 bases). Trimming took off 6 bases at V and 4 bases at J, with 22 bases between the two ends. The CDR3 is 17 residues long. CDR1 LNHDA and CDR2 SQIVND come from the germline V gene (reference sequence). The CDR3 sequence is CASSSRSTGPIYNEQFF. DNA of the CDR3: TGTGCCAGTAGCTCCAGGTCGACAGGCCCTATTTACAATGAGCAGTTCTTC.

The V and J genes are TRBV5-8 and TRBJ1-5; no clear D. V lost 2 bases, J lost 5 bases, and 8 bases lay in between. The germline V gene has CDR1 SGHTS and CDR2 YDEGEE. This CDR3 contains 13 residues. DNA for the CDR3: TGTGCCAGCAGCTTTACACTGCATCAGCCCCAGCATTTT. Amino acid sequence: CASSFTLHQPQHF.